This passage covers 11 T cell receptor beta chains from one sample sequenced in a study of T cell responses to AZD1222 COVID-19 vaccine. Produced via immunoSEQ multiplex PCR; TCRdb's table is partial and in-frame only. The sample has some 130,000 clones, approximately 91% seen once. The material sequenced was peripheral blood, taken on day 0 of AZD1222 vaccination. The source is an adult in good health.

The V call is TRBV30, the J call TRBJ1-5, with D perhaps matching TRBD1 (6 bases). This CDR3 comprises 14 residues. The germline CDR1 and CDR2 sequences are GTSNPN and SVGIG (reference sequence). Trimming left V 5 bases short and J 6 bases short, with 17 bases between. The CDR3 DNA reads TGTGCCTGGTCTCCACAGGGTTTAGGTCAGCCCCAGCATTTT. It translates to CAWSPQGLGQPQHF.

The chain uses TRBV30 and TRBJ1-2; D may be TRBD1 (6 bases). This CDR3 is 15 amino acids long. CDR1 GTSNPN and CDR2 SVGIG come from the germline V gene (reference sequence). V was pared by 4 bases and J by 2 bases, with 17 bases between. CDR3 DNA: TGTGCCTGGACCCTGAGGGGGTCTCACAACTATGGCTACACCTTC. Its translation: CAWTLRGSHNYGYTF.

The CDR3 spells CASNRQLSSYEQYF. The CDR3 region has the DNA TGTGCCAGTAACAGACAGCTTAGCTCCTACGAGCAGTACTTC. The genes are TRBV19 and TRBJ2-7; TRBD1 is a possible D gene (5 bases). The CDR3 runs 14 residues. CDR1 and CDR2 from the germline V gene are LNHDA and SQIVND (reference sequence). The germline V and J ends were trimmed by 7 bases and 0 bases, with 13 bases remaining between them.

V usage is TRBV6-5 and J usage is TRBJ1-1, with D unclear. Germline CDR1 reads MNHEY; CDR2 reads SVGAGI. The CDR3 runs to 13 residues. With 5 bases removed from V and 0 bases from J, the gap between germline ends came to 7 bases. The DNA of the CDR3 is TGTGCCAGCAGTCCCAGGCTGAACACTGAAGCTTTCTTT. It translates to CASSPRLNTEAFF.

CDR3 nucleotides: TGTGCCAGCAGTCGAAAAAGCTATGGCTACACCTTC. It encodes CASSRKSYGYTF. The chain is built from TRBV6-5 and TRBJ1-2; D remains ambiguous. V was clipped by 5 bases and J by 4 bases, with 8 bases between them. CDR3 size: 12 residues. Germline V CDR1 and CDR2: MNHEY, SVGAGI.

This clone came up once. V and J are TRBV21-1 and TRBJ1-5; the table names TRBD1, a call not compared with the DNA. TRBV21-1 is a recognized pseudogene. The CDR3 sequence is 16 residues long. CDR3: CASSKAGQGANQPQHF. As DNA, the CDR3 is TGTGCCAGCAGCAAAGCTGGACAAGGGGCCAATCAGCCCCAGCATTTT.

The CDR3 spells CASSGSSGGATHIQYF. Here the CDR3 DNA reads TGTGCCAGCAGTGGGAGTAGCGGGGGAGCAACGCACATTCAGTACTTC. The gene calls are TRBV2 and TRBJ2-4; TRBD2 matches at 9 bases. The length of the CDR3 is 16 residues. Germline V gene lookup returns CDR1 SNHLY and CDR2 FYNNEI. The J segment lost 8 bases and the V segment lost 4 bases, leaving 12 bases of the junction unmatched.

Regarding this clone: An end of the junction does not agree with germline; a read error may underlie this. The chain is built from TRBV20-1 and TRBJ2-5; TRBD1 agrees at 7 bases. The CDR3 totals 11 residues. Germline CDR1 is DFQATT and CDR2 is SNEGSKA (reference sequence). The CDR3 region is CSASETGNPNF. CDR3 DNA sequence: TGCAGTGCTAGTGAGACAGGGAACCCGAACTTC.

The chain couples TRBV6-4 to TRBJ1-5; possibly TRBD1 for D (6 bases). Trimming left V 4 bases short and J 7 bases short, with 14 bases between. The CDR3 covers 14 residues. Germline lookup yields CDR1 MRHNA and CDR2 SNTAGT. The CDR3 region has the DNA TGTGCCAGCAGTGCAACAGCAGGGGTCCAGCCCCAGCATTTT. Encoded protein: CASSATAGVQPQHF.

For the CDR3, the DNA is TGTGCCAGCAGCTCGACAGGGGAGGCCGGGGAGCTGTTTTTT. This codes for CASSSTGEAGELFF. The chain combines TRBV5-5 with TRBJ2-2, with 8 bases that match TRBD1. This CDR3 region has 14 residues. V shed 3 bases, J shed 6 bases, and the junction held 4 bases outside the gene matches. Per the germline V gene, CDR1 is SGHKS and CDR2 is YYEKEE (reference sequence).

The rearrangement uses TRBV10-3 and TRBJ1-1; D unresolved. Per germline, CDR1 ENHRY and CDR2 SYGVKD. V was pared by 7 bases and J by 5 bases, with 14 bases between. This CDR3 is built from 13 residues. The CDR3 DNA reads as TGTGCCATCACCGCGAATAGGAGTACTGAAGCTTTCTTT. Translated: CAITANRSTEAFF.